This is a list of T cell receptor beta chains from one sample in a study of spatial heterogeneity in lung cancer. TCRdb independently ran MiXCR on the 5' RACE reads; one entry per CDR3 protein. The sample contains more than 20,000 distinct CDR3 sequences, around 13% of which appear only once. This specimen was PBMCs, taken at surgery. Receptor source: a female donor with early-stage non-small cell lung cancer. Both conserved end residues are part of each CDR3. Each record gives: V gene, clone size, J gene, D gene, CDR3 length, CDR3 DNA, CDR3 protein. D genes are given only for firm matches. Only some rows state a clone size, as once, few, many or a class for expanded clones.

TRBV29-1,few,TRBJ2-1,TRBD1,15,TGCAGCGTTGTCGGCAGGGGGCGTACTGGGAATGAGCAGTTCTTC,CSVVGRGRTGNEQFF
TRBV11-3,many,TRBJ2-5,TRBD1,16,TGTGCCAGCAGCCTGGTGGAAACTACAGGGGAAGAGACCCAGTACTTC,CASSLVETTGEETQYF
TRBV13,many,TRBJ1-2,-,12,TGTGCCAGCAGCACGGATAACTATGGCTACACCTTC,CASSTDNYGYTF
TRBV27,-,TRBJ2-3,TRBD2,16,TGTGCCAGCAGTTCACGACTAGCGACCTTCACAGATACGCAGTATTTT,CASSSRLATFTDTQYF
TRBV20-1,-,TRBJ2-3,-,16,TGCAGTGCTGGCGGCCTGCGGGGCCGAAGCACTGATACGCAGTATTTT,CSAGGLRGRSTDTQYF
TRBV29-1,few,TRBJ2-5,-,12,TGCAGCGATAGGGGCGGACAAGAGACCCAGTACTTC,CSDRGGQETQYF
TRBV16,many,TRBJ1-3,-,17,TGTGCCAGCAGCTCGGCCCCGGACGGAATCTCTGGAAACACCATATATTTT,CASSSAPDGISGNTIYF
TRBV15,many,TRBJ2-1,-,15,TGTGCCACCAGCAGAGATCCGGGATCCTACAATGAGCAGTTCTTC,CATSRDPGSYNEQFF
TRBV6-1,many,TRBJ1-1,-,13,TGTGCCAGCAGTGAAGGGGGGGGTACTGAAGCTTTCTTT,CASSEGGGTEAFF
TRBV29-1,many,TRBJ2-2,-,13,TGCAGCATCCTCGGACGTTCGCCCGGGGAGCTGTTTTTT,CSILGRSPGELFF
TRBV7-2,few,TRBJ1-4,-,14,TGTGCCAGCAGCTTAGACTTTCGGAATGAAAAACTGTTTTTT,CASSLDFRNEKLFF
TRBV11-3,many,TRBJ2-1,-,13,TGTGCCAGCAGCTTCACCAGGGTGGGTGAGCAGTTCTTC,CASSFTRVGEQFF
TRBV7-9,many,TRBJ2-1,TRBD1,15,TGTGCCAGCAGCTTGACAGGGCTTAATAAGAATGAGCAGTTCTTC,CASSLTGLNKNEQFF
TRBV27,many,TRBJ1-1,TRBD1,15,TGTGCCAGCAGTTTATCGACAGGGGTGCACACTGAAGCTTTCTTT,CASSLSTGVHTEAFF
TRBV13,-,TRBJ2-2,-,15,TGTGCCAGCAGCGTACTGCAGGGGCGCCACGGGGAGCTGTTTTTT,CASSVLQGRHGELFF
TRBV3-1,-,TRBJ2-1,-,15,TGTGCCAGCAGCCAAGTCTTTACCGGGGACAATGAGCAGTTCTTC,CASSQVFTGDNEQFF
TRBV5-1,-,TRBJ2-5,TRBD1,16,TGCGCCAGCAGCTTATCCGGGACAGGTCGAGAAGAGACCCAGTACTTC,CASSLSGTGREETQYF
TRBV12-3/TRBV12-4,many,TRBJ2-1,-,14,TGTGCCAGCAGTTTAGGGACAGAACTTAATGAGCAGTTCTTC,CASSLGTELNEQFF
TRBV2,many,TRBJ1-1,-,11,TGTGCCAGCAGTGAGGGCGGTGAAGCTTTCTTT,CASSEGGEAFF
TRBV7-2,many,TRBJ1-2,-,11,TGTGCCAGCAGCTTATTGGATGGCTACACCTTC,CASSLLDGYTF